This note documents a single TCR beta chain sequence. The data were produced by immunoSEQ multiplex PCR, yet TCRdb's version contains in-frame clones alone and is incomplete. This sample carries around 310,000 clones, nearly 90% of them seen once, and the ten largest clones take around 1%. The data were taken from a study of blood T cell repertoires in COVID-19. Looking at the study overall: The analysed material was cDNA or gDNA that came from T cells, B-cell-depleted T cells, or PBMCs.

Per the germline V gene, CDR1 is SGDLS and CDR2 is YYNGEE. V lost 4 bases to trimming and J lost 2 bases, with 13 bases between them. The CDR3 runs to 14 residues. The sequence was collected from a woman in her thirties or forties with COVID-19, enrolled during active disease. The V gene is TRBV9, the J gene TRBJ2-7; D gene unclear. The sample was peripheral blood. The CDR3, as DNA: TGTGCCAGCAGCCCGACACACCCTGCCTACGAGCAGTACTTC. Its protein product is CASSPTHPAYEQYF. Full variable domain (rest looked up from reference TRBV9 and TRBJ2-7): DSGVTQTPKHLITATGQRVTLRCSPRSGDLSVYWYQQSLDQGLQFLIQYYNGEERAKGNILERFSAQQFPDLHSELNLSSLELGDSALYFCASSPTHPAYEQYFGPGTRLTVT.